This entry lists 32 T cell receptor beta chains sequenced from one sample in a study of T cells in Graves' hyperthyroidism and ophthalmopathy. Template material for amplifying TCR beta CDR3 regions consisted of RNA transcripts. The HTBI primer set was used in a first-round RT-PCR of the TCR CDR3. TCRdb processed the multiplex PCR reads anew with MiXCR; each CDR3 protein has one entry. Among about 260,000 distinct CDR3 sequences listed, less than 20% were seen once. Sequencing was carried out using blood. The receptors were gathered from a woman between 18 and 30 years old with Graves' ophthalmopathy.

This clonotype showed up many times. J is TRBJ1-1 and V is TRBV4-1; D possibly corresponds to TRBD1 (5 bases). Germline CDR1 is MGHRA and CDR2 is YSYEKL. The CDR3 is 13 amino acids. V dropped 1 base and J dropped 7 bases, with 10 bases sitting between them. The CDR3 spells CASSQAGRGEAFF. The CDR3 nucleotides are TGCGCCAGCAGCCAAGCCGGGAGGGGTGAAGCTTTCTTT.

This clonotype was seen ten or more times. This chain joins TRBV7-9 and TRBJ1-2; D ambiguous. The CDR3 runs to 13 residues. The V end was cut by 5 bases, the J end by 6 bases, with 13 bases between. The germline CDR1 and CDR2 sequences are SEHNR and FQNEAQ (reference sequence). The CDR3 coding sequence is TGTGCCAGCAGCCCTACTGCAGTGAATGGCTACACCTTC. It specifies CASSPTAVNGYTF.

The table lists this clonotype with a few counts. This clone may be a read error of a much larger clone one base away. The CDR3 DNA reads TGTGCCGGCAGCCCAGAGGGAGGGGCCAGCAATGAGCAGTTCTTC. As protein: CAGSPEGGASNEQFF. The chain uses TRBV28 and TRBJ2-1; 7 bases fit TRBD2. In germline, CDR1 is MDHEN, CDR2 SYDVKM. The CDR3 is 15 residues long.

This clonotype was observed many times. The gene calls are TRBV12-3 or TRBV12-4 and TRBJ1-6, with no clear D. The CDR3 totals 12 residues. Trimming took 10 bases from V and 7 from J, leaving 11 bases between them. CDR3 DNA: TGTGCCACCGCCGCGGGAAATTCACCCCTCCACTTT. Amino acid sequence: CATAAGNSPLHF.

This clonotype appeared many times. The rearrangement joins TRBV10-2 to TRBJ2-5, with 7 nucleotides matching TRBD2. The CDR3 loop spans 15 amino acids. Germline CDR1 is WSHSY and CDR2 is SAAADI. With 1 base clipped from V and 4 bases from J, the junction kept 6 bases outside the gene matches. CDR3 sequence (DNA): TGCGCCAGCAGTGAGTGGGCGGGAGTTCGAGAGACCCAGTACTTC. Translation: CASSEWAGVRETQYF.

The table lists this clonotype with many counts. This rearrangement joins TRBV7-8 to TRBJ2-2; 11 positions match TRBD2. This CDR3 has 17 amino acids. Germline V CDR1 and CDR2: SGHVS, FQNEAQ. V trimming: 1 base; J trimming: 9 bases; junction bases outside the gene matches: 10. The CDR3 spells CASSLGLAGGSSRELFF. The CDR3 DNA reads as TGTGCCAGCAGCTTAGGGCTAGCGGGAGGTTCTAGCCGGGAGCTGTTTTTT.

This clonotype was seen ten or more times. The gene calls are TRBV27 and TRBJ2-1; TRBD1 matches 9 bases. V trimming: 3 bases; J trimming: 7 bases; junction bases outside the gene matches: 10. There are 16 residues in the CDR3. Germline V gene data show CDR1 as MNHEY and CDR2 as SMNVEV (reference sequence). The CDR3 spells CASSLVRGQGRNEQFF. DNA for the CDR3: TGTGCCAGCAGTTTGGTACGGGGACAGGGAAGGAATGAGCAGTTCTTC.

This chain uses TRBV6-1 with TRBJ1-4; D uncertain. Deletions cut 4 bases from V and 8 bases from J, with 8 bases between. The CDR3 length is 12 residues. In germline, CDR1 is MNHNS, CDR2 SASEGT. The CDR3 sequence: CASSGSGEKLFF. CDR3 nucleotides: TGTGCCAGCAGTGGAAGTGGGGAAAAACTGTTTTTT.

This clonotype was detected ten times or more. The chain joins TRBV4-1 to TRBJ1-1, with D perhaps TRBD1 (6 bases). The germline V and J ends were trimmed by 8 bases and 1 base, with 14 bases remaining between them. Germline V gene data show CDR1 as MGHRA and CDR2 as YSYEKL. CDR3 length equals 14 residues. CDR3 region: CASGRDRRNTEAFF. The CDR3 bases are TGCGCCAGCGGAAGAGACAGGCGGAACACTGAAGCTTTCTTT.

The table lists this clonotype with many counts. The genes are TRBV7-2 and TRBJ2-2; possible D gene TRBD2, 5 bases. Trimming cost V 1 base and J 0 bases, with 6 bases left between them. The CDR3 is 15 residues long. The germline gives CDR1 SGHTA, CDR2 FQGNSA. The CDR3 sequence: CASSLGRSNTGELFF. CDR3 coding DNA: TGTGCCAGCAGCTTAGGGAGGTCGAACACCGGGGAGCTGTTTTTT.

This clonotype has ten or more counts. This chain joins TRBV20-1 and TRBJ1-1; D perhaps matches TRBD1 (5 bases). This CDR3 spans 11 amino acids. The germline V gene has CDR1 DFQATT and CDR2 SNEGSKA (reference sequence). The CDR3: CGTWGSTEAFF. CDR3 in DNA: TGCGGTACCTGGGGGAGCACTGAAGCTTTCTTT.

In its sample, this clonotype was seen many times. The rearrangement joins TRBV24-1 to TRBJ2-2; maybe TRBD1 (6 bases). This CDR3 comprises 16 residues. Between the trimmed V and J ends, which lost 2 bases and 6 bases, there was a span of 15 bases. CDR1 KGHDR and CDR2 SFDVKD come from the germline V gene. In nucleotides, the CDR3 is TGTGCCACCAGTGATTCCAGGGGAAGGTGGTCCGGGGAGCTGTTTTTT. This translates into CATSDSRGRWSGELFF.

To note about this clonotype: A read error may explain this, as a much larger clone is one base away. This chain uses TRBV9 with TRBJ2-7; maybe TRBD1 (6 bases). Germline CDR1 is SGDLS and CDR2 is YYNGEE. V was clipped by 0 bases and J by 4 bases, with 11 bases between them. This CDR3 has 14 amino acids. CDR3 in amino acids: CASSVERGKYEQYF. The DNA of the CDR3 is TGTGCCAGCAGCGTAGAAAGGGGGAAATACGAGCAGTACTTC.

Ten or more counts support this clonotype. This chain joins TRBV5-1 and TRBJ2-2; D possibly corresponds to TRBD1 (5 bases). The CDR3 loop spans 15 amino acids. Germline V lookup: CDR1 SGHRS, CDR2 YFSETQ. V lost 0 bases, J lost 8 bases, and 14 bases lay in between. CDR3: CASSLGMGPRGELFF. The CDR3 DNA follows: TGCGCCAGCAGCTTGGGAATGGGGCCTCGAGGGGAGCTGTTTTTT.

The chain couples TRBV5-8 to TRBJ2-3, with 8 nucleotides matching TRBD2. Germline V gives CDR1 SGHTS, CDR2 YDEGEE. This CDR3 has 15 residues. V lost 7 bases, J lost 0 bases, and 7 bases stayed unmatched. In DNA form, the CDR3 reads TGTGCCAGCTTCGGGCGGGGGGCTAGCACAGATACGCAGTATTTT. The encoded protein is CASFGRGASTDTQYF.

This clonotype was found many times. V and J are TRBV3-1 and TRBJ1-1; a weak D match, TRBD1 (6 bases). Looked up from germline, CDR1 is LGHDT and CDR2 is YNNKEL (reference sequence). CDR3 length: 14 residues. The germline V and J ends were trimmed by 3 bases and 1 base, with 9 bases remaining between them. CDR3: CASSHRTENTEAFF. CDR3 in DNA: TGTGCCAGCAGCCATAGGACAGAGAACACTGAAGCTTTCTTT.

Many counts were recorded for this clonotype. Written as DNA, the CDR3 is TGTGCCAGCAGTCCCGCCCGGGGATCTTACACTGAAGCTTTCTTT. It yields the protein CASSPARGSYTEAFF. The V and J genes are TRBV28 and TRBJ1-1; D call uncertain. Trimming took 5 bases from V and 3 from J, leaving 16 bases between them. Germline V gene sequence: CDR1 MDHEN, CDR2 SYDVKM. The CDR3 spans 15 residues.

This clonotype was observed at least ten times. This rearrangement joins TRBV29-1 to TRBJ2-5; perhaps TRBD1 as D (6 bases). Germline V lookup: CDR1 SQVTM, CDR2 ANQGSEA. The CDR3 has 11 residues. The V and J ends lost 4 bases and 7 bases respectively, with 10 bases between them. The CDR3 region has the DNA TGCAGCGTTGGACCCAGGGGGACCCAGTACTTC. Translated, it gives CSVGPRGTQYF. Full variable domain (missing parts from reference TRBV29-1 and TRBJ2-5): SAVISQKPSRDICQRGTSLTIQCQVDSQVTMMFWYRQQPGQSLTLIATANQGSEATYESGFVIDKFPISRPNLTFSTLTVSNMSPEDSSIYLCSVGPRGTQYFGPGTRLLVL.

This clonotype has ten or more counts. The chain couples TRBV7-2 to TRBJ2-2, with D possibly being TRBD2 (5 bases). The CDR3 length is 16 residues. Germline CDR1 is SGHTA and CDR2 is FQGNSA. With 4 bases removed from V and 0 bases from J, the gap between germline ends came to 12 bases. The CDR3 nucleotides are TGTGCCAGCAGCTGGAAGACTACACCGAACACCGGGGAGCTGTTTTTT. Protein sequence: CASSWKTTPNTGELFF.

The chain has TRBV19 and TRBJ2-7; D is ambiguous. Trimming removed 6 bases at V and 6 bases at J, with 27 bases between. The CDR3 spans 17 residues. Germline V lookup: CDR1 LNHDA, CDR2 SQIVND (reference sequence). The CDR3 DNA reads TGTGCCAGTAGGGAGACGGGCCGTGCCGACGCGTCCCGCGAGCAGTACTTC. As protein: CASRETGRADASREQYF.

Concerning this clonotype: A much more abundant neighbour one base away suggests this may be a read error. Here the CDR3 reads CASSLVADGGEQYF. CDR3 DNA: TGTGCCAGCAGCTTAGTAGCCGACGGCGGAGAGCAGTACTTC. The chain links TRBV7-2 to TRBJ2-7; D remains ambiguous. This CDR3 comprises 14 residues. Germline loops: CDR1 SGHTA, CDR2 FQGNSA. V was clipped by 1 base and J by 7 bases, with 14 bases between them.

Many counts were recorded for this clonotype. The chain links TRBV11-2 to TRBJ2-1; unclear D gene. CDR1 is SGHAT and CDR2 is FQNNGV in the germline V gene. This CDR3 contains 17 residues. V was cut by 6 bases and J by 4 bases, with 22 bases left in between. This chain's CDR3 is CASRDLVGGGPYNEQFF. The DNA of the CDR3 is TGTGCCAGCAGGGACCTTGTTGGCGGTGGGCCATACAATGAGCAGTTCTTC.

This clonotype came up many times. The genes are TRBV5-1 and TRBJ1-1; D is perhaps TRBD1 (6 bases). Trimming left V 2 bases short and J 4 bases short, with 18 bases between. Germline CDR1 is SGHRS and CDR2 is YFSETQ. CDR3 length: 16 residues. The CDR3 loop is CASSLLGRGAVTEAFF. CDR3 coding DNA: TGCGCCAGCAGCTTACTCGGCAGGGGCGCCGTCACTGAAGCTTTCTTT.

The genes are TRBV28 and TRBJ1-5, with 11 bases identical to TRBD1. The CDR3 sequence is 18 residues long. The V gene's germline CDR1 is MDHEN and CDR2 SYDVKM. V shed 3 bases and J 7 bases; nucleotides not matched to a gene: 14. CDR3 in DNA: TGTGCCAGCAGTTTCTTCTCCGGGACAGGGGGAAGTCGGCAGCCCCAGCATTTT. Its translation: CASSFFSGTGGSRQPQHF.

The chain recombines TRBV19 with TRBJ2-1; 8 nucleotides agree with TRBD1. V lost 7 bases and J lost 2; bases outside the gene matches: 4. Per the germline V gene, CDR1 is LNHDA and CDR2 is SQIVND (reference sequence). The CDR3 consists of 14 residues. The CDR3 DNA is TGTGCCAGTACCGGGACAGGCCCCTACAATGAGCAGTTCTTC. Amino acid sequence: CASTGTGPYNEQFF.

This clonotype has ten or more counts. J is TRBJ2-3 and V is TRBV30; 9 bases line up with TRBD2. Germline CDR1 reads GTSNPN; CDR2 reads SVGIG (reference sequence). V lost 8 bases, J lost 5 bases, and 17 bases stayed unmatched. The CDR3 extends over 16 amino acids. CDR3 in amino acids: CAPLWRGGECKDTQYF. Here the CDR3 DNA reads TGTGCCCCACTTTGGCGGGGGGGAGAATGCAAAGATACGCAGTATTTT.

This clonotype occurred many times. CDR3 in DNA: TGTGCCAGCAGCTTCCGCGGACGCACTACAGATACGCAGTATTTT. Residues: CASSFRGRTTDTQYF. The chain recombines TRBV6-1 with TRBJ2-3; unclear D gene. Trimming shortened V by 6 bases and J by 3 bases, and 16 bases separated the two germline ends. The germline V gene has CDR1 MNHNS and CDR2 SASEGT. This CDR3 has 15 residues.

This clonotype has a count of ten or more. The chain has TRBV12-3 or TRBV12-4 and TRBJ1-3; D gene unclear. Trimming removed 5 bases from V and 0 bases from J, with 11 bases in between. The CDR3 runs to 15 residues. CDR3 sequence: CASSLRESSGNTIYF. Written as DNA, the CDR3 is TGTGCCAGCAGTCTGCGCGAAAGCTCTGGAAACACCATATATTTT.

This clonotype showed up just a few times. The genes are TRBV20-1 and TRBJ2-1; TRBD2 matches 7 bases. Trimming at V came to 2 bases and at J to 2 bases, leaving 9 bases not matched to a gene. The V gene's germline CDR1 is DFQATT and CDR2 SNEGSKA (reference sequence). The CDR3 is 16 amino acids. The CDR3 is CSARSASGLPYNEQFF. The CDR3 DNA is TGCAGTGCTAGATCGGCTAGCGGACTCCCCTACAATGAGCAGTTCTTC.

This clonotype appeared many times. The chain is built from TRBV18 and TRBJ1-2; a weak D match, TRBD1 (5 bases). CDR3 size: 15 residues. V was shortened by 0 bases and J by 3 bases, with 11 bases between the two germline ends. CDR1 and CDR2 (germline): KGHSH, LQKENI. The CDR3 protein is CASSPPSGTDYGYTF. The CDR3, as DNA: TGTGCCAGCTCACCACCTTCTGGGACGGACTATGGCTACACCTTC.

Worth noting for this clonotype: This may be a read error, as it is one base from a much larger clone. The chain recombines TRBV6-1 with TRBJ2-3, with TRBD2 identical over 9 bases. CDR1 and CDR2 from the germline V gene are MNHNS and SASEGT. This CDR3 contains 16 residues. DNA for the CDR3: TGTGCCGGCAGTGAATCGGGGATCAGCGGGGGGGATACGCAGTATTTT. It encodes CAGSESGISGGDTQYF.

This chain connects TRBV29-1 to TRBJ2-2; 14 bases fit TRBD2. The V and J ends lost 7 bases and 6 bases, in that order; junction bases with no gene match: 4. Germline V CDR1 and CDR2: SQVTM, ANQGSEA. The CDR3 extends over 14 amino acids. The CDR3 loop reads CSARGLAGAGELFF. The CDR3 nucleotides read TGCAGCGCCAGGGGACTAGCGGGAGCCGGGGAGCTGTTTTTT.